The sequence of this TCR beta chain was determined in a study of shared clonotypes between healthy human individuals. General study points: Only blood was sampled, and tissue TCR repertoires likely differ from blood ones. The authors expected sequencing depth to affect clonotype sharing among donors.

Worth noting for this clone: The antigen is undetermined.

Sequencing was performed with immunoSEQ multiplex PCR; in TCRdb, only in-frame clones are kept and a portion is missing. The repertoire holds approximately 2.4 million clones, with approximately 96% as singletons. This CDR3 is 15 amino acids long. From germline, CDR1 is SGHNT and CDR2 YENEEA. V gave up 4 bases and J gave up 0 bases, with 13 bases separating them. The clonotype originates from a man younger than 30 in good health. Material for sequencing was naive CD4+ T cells sorted from blood. Subset: CD45RA+ positively selected. The gene calls are TRBV11-3 and TRBJ2-7; the D gene could be TRBD1 or TRBD2 (6 bases each). The DNA for the CDR3 is TGTGCCAGCAGCTGGGGGGCGGCGAGCTCCTACGAGCAGTACTTC. As protein: CASSWGAASSYEQYF.